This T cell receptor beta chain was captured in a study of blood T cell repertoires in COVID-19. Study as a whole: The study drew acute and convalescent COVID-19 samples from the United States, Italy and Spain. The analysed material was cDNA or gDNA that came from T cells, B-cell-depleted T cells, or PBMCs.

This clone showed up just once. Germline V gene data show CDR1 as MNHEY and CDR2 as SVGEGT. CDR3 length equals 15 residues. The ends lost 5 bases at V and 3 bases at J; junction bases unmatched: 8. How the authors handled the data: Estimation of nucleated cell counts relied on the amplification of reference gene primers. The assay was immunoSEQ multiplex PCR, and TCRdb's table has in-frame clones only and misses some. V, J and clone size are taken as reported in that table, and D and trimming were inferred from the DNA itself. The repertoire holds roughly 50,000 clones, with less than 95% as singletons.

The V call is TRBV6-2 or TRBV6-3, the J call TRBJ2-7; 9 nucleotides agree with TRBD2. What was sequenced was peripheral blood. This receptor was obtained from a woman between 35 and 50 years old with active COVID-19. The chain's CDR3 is CASSEQAGGRYEQYF. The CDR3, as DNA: TGTGCCAGCAGTGAGCAGGCGGGGGGGCGCTACGAGCAGTACTTC.